The rows below give T cell receptor beta chains drawn from one sample of a study of blood T cell repertoires in COVID-19. Measured with immunoSEQ multiplex PCR; TCRdb has only the in-frame clones, and not every one. This table has about 260,000 clones, around 87% appearing once. Material: peripheral blood. The receptors were sampled from a woman aged 35 to 49 who had recovered from COVID-19. Both conserved end residues are part of each CDR3. The D gene is left open where the match is weak. Size tells how often a clone was seen (once, few, many) or the class of an expanded clone, and some rows leave it out.

TRBD1	once	TRBV18	TRBJ1-1	CASSPGQGAGIEAFF	TGTGCCAGCTCACCGGGACAGGGGGCCGGTATTGAAGCTTTCTTT
TRBD1	-	TRBV19	TRBJ1-1	CASSIGDSMNTEAFF	TGTGCCAGTAGTATCGGGGACAGCATGAACACTGAAGCTTTCTTT
-	-	TRBV9	TRBJ1-3	CASSPRGAGNTIYF	TGTGCCAGCAGCCCGCGAGGTGCTGGAAACACCATATATTTT
-	-	TRBV5-8	TRBJ1-3	CASSLSGTNSGNTIYF	TGTGCCAGCAGCTTGAGCGGGACAAACTCTGGAAACACCATATATTTT
-	-	TRBV13	TRBJ1-5	CASSLLGQPQHF	TGTGCCAGCAGCTTACTCGGTCAGCCCCAGCATTTT
-	-	TRBV2	TRBJ1-1	CASNDRPEAFF	TGTGCCAGCAACGACAGGCCTGAAGCTTTCTTT
TRBD1	-	TRBV7-2	TRBJ1-2	CASSYDRADYGYTF	TGTGCCAGCAGCTATGACAGGGCGGATTATGGCTACACCTTC
TRBD2	-	TRBV5-1	TRBJ2-3	CASSVTPSGGGQDTQYF	TGCGCCAGCAGCGTCACGCCTAGCGGGGGGGGACAAGATACGCAGTATTTT
TRBD1	-	TRBV5-6	TRBJ2-4	CASSWGRGRIQYF	TGTGCCAGCAGCTGGGGCAGGGGGCGGATTCAGTACTTC
TRBD1	-	TRBV6-5	TRBJ1-2	CASRETGSYGYTF	TGTGCCAGCAGGGAGACAGGGTCCTATGGCTACACCTTC
TRBD1	-	TRBV7-8	TRBJ1-6	CASSLEVSTGGDSPLHF	TGTGCCAGCAGCTTAGAGGTTTCAACAGGGGGGGATTCACCCCTCCACTTT
-	-	TRBV6-6	TRBJ2-3	CASSFLVPSTDTQYF	TGTGCCAGCAGTTTTTTAGTCCCGAGCACAGATACGCAGTATTTT
-	-	TRBV7-9	TRBJ1-3	CASSLLRQASSGNTIYF	TGTGCCAGCAGCTTACTGAGACAGGCGTCCTCTGGAAACACCATATATTTT
TRBD1	-	TRBV7-2	TRBJ1-2	CASSSYRGPANYGYTF	TGTGCCAGCAGCTCCTACAGGGGGCCTGCTAACTATGGCTACACCTTC
TRBD1	-	TRBV9	TRBJ1-5	CASSPGQGAHQPQHF	TGTGCCAGCAGCCCCGGACAGGGGGCGCATCAGCCCCAGCATTTT
-	-	TRBV3-1/TRBV3-2	TRBJ2-7	CASSHAVRSSYEQYF	TGTGCCAGCAGCCATGCCGTGCGGAGCTCCTACGAGCAGTACTTC
-	-	TRBV5-1	TRBJ1-3	CASSLGAGNTIYF	TGCGCCAGCAGCTTGGGCGCCGGAAACACCATATATTTT
TRBD1	-	TRBV19	TRBJ1-5	CASSRRTGGVANQPQHF	TGTGCCAGTAGTAGAAGGACAGGGGGCGTTGCCAATCAGCCCCAGCATTTT
-	once	TRBV24-1	TRBJ2-5	CATSDFRGETQYF	TGTGCCACCAGTGATTTCCGGGGGGAGACCCAGTACTTC
-	-	TRBV4-1	TRBJ2-2	CASSLRGGLTGELFF	TGCGCCAGCAGCCTCCGGGGAGGACTCACCGGGGAGCTGTTTTTT
-	-	TRBV7-9	TRBJ2-5	CASSRLLAAYQETQYF	TGTGCCAGCAGCAGACTCCTCGCTGCGTACCAAGAGACCCAGTACTTC
TRBD2	-	TRBV6-5	TRBJ2-3	CASSSPSGVNTDTQYF	TGTGCCAGCAGTTCCCCTAGCGGGGTTAACACAGATACGCAGTATTTT
-	-	TRBV12-3/TRBV12-4	TRBJ2-3	CASSPPYFTQYF	TGTGCCAGCAGTCCCCCGTATTTTACGCAGTATTTT
TRBD2	-	TRBV6-5	TRBJ2-7	CASSYQRGGYEQYF	TGTGCCAGCAGTTACCAGCGGGGGGGATACGAGCAGTACTTC
TRBD2	-	TRBV3-1/TRBV3-2	TRBJ2-5	CASSPHRTSGGYQETQYF	TGTGCCAGCAGCCCTCACAGGACTAGCGGGGGCTACCAAGAGACCCAGTACTTC
-	-	TRBV5-1	TRBJ1-1	CASSLTGEAFF	TGCGCCAGCAGCTTAACGGGAGAAGCTTTCTTT
TRBD2	-	TRBV4-2	TRBJ2-1	CASSLERGEEFF	TGTGCCAGCAGCCTTGAGCGGGGGGAGGAGTTCTTC
-	-	TRBV10-1	TRBJ2-5	CASSESPKGGGQYF	TGCGCCAGCAGTGAGTCGCCCAAGGGGGGGGGACAGTACTTC
-	-	TRBV19	TRBJ2-7	CASSMGRFSYEQYF	TGTGCCAGTAGTATGGGGCGGTTCTCCTACGAGCAGTACTTC
TRBD2	once	TRBV5-1	TRBJ2-7	CASSPRGGSPYEQYF	TGCGCCAGCAGCCCACGCGGGGGGTCACCCTACGAGCAGTACTTC
-	-	TRBV5-1	TRBJ1-2	CASSPGTGSNYGYTF	TGCGCCAGCAGCCCCGGAACGGGTTCTAACTATGGCTACACCTTC
-	-	TRBV12-5	TRBJ2-3	CASGLGTGTRTSTDTQYF	TGTGCTAGTGGTTTGGGTACAGGGACAAGGACTAGCACAGATACGCAGTATTTT
TRBD1	-	TRBV5-1	TRBJ2-6	CASSLQGAGANVLTF	TGCGCCAGCAGCTTACAGGGGGCAGGGGCCAACGTCCTGACTTTC
TRBD1	-	TRBV27	TRBJ2-7	CASSAGTGAYEQYF	TGTGCCAGCAGTGCCGGGACAGGGGCCTACGAGCAGTACTTC
TRBD1	-	TRBV5-1	TRBJ1-2	CASSSGQGGNGYTF	TGCGCCAGCAGCTCCGGACAGGGAGGCAATGGCTACACCTTC
-	-	TRBV18	TRBJ1-5	CASSPGSGTAGPQHF	TGTGCCAGCTCACCCGGTTCCGGAACAGCGGGGCCCCAGCATTTT
-	-	TRBV28	TRBJ1-5	CASSSLRPQHF	TGTGCCAGCAGTTCCCTCCGGCCCCAGCATTTT
-	-	TRBV4-3	TRBJ1-2	CASSQDYRDYGYTF	TGCGCCAGCAGCCAAGATTACAGGGATTATGGCTACACCTTC
-	-	TRBV25-1	TRBJ1-6	CASSEYWGEAPLHF	TGTGCCAGCAGTGAATATTGGGGGGAAGCACCCCTCCACTTT
TRBD1	-	TRBV7-2	TRBJ2-7	CASSPGQGRAYEQYF	TGTGCCAGCAGCCCGGGACAGGGGAGGGCCTACGAGCAGTACTTC
TRBD1	few	TRBV6-5	TRBJ1-1	CASSKGQGNTEAFF	TGTGCCAGCAGCAAGGGACAGGGGAACACTGAAGCTTTCTTT
TRBD2	-	TRBV6-5	TRBJ2-1	CASSYGGGGAPNEQFF	TGTGCCAGCAGTTACGGTGGCGGGGGGGCCCCCAATGAGCAGTTCTTC
-	-	TRBV12-2	TRBJ1-6	CASIVRDFRIPYNSPLHF	TGTGCAAGCATAGTTCGGGACTTTCGTATACCCTATAATTCACCCCTCCACTTT
TRBD1	-	TRBV2	TRBJ1-1	CASNEFTARQGLDGF	TGTGCCAGCAATGAATTTACCGCCCGACAGGGTTTGGATGGATTT
-	once	TRBV3-1/TRBV3-2	TRBJ1-3	CASSQASSGNTIYF	TGTGCCAGCAGCCAAGCATCATCTGGAAACACCATATATTTT
-	-	TRBV7-9	TRBJ1-1	CASSLAIPRDTEAFF	TGTGCCAGCAGCTTAGCCATCCCCAGGGACACTGAAGCTTTCTTT
-	-	TRBV2	TRBJ2-7	CASGQGLLREQYF	TGTGCCAGCGGGCAGGGACTTCTTCGCGAGCAGTACTTC
TRBD1	once	TRBV5-1	TRBJ2-5	CASSQQPGQVNTETQYF	TGCGCCAGCAGCCAACAACCCGGACAGGTTAACACAGAGACCCAGTACTTC
-	-	TRBV30	TRBJ2-2	CAWRSTGNTGELFF	TGTGCCTGGAGGTCGACAGGGAACACCGGGGAGCTGTTTTTT
-	-	TRBV20-1	TRBJ2-5	CSADQETQYF	TGCAGTGCCGACCAAGAGACCCAGTACTTC
-	-	TRBV5-1	TRBJ2-7	CASSLGGTYEQYF	TGCGCCAGCAGCTTGGGAGGGACCTACGAGCAGTACTTC
-	-	TRBV6-5	TRBJ2-7	CASSLPGTTYEQYF	TGTGCCAGCAGCCTCCCAGGCACCACCTACGAGCAGTACTTC
TRBD2	-	TRBV4-1	TRBJ2-3	CASSQSSGGPWDTQYF	TGCGCCAGCAGCCAGAGTAGCGGGGGGCCATGGGATACGCAGTATTTT